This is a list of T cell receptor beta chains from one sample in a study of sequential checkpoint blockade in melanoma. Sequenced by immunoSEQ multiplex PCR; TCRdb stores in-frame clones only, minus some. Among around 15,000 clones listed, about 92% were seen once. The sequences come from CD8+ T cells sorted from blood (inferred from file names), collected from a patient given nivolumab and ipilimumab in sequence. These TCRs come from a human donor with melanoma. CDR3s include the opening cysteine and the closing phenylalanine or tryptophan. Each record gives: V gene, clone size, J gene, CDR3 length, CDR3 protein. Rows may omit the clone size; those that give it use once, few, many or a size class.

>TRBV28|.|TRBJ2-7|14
CASREGLAAYEQYF
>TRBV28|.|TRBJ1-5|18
CASSLWGARRDPNQPQHF
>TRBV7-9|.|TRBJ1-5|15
CASSLSGHNNQPQHF
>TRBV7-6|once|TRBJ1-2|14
CASSAGQGVGGYTF
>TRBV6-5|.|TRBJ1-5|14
CASSTTGSNQPQHF
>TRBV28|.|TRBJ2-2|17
CASSFLGAGGLTGELFF
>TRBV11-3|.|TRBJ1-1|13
CASSLVPNTEAFF
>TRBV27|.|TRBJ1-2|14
CASSPGGQTYGYTF
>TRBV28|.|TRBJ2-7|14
CASSGPGQGREQYF
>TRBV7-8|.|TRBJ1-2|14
CASSLYGGLYGYTF
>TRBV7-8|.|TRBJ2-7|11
CASGESGEQYF
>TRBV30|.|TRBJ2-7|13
CAWTSGSIVEQYF
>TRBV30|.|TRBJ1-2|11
CAWSGGYGYTF
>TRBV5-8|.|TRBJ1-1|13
CAIRRQDGTEAFF
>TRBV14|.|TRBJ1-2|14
CASSQFANNYGYTF
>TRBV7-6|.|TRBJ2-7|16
CASSFGTGGASYEQYF
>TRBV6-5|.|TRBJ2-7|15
CASSSGLAGVYEQYF
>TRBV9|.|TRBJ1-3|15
CASSAPGTPGNTIYF
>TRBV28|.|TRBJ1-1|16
CASSLGAAGVGTEAFF
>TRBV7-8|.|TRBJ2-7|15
CASSPIGRSSYEQYF
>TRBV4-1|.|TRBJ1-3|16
CASSQDPRGSGNTIYF
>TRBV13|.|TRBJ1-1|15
CASSLGAGSNTEAFF
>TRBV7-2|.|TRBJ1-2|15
CASHVSGTAIYGYTF
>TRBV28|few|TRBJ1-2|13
CASSPRGATGYTF
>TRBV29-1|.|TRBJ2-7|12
CSVTLDFYEQYF
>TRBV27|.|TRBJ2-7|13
CASTGGNQDEQYF
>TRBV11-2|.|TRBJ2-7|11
CASSFFREQYF
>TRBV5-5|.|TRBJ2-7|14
CASSWSGGEYEQYF
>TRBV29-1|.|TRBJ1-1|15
CSVESMREWGTEAFF
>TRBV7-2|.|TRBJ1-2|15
CASSLGTGAIYGYTF
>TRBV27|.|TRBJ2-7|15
CASSLGAGRTYEQYF
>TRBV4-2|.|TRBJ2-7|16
CASSQENLAGGYEQYF
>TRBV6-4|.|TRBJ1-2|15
CASSDGSQPTYGYTF
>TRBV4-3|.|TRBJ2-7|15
CASSQDPGSGYEQYF
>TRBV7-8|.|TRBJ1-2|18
CASSLGPFPGTVSGGYTF
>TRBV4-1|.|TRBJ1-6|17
CASSHGIGDSHNSPLHF
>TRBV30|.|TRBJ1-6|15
CAWTPLGQGNSPLHF
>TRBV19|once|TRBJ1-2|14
CASATGQRTYGYTF
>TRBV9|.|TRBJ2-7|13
CASSVGDSYEQYF
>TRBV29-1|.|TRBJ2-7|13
CRVEGGTSYEQYF
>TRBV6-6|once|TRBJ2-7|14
CASSYLGGAGEQYF
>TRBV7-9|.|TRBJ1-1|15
CASSSPGQGFTEAFF
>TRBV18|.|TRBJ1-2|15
CASSPEQGYFYGYTF
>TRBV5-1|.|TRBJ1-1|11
CASSLVGEAFF
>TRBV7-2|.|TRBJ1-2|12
CASSPWTEGYTF
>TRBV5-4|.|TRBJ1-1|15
CASRPPGQGYTEAFF
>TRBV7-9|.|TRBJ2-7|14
CASSSDRMTYEQYF
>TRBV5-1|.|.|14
CASSLGTSGYEQYF
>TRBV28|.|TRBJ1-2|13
CASSYADNYGYTF
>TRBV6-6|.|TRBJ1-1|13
CANQPTGGGEAFF
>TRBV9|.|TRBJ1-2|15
CASSVSSGATYGYTF
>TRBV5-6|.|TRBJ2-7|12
CASSLVSGREYF
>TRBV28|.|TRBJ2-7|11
CASSLVSEQYF
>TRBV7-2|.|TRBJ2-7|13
CASSPGGVYEQYF
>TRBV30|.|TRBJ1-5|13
CAWATGSNQPQHF
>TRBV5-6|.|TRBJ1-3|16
CASSGGRAGSGNTIYF
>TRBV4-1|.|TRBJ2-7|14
CASSQEPGSYEQYF
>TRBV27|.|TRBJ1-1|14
CASRVGAMNTEAFF
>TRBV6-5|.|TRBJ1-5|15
CASKGWDSSNQPQHF
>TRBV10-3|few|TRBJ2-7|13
CAIRFAELEEQYF